Sequencing of this T cell receptor beta chain was carried out in a study of cytomegalovirus exposure and HLA in healthy donors. The overall study: A prior study identified 100 million to 130 million unique TCR beta sequences from roughly 180 million T cells. Study-wide points: Later genetic work tied a missense DCLRE1C variant to beta-chain V and J trimming. Later analysis reportedly placed an Asian-associated ancestry cluster below the roughly 600-donor mean in N-insertions. The study recorded 150 to 200 TCR beta chains that were cytomegalovirus-associated.

As concerns this clone: Its target is not known.

PCR amplification relied on 60 Vbeta primers (plus 13 Jbeta primers). The protocol was immunoSEQ multiplex PCR, while the TCRdb copy is restricted to in-frame clones and leaves out a portion. The sample holds 150,000 to 200,000 clones, about 77% seen once. The TCR comes from a woman in her twenties or thirties in good health and CMV-seropositive. Source material: PBMCs.

The CDR3 region is CATSAGRGLNTEAFF. The CDR3 DNA follows: TGCGCCACCTCTGCGGGCAGGGGACTGAACACTGAAGCTTTCTTT. The chain carries TRBV10-2 and TRBJ1-1, with D tentatively TRBD1 (6 bases). Germline-derived CDR1 and CDR2 are WSHSY and SAAADI. The CDR3 consists of 15 residues. Between the trimmed V and J ends, which lost 10 bases and 0 bases, there was a span of 18 bases.